Listed below are T cell receptor beta chains from one sample, sequenced in a study of T cell responses to AZD1222 COVID-19 vaccine. Data came from immunoSEQ multiplex PCR; TCRdb stores just in-frame clones and leaves some out. The profile shows about 140,000 clones, around 90% of them singletons. Sequencing was performed on peripheral blood, taken 28 days after the second AZD1222 dose. The receptors originated from an adult who received the AZD1222 COVID-19 vaccine. The CDR3 runs from the conserved cysteine through the conserved F or W. A D gene is named only where the DNA matches it firmly. The size entry is marked missing in some rows and otherwise reads once, few, many or a size class.

cdr3_nt: TGTGCCAGCAGCGTCGCCCGACTTCTCTATGGCTACACCTTC
cdr3_aa: CASSVARLLYGYTF
v_call: TRBV28
d_call: NA
j_call: TRBJ1-2
clone_size: NA

cdr3_nt: TGTGCCAGCAGCTTAGAGGGGACAGGACGGGGTGAAGCTTTCTTT
cdr3_aa: CASSLEGTGRGEAFF
v_call: TRBV7-2
d_call: TRBD1
j_call: TRBJ1-1
clone_size: once

cdr3_nt: TGTGCCAGCACCCGAGTCCCGACAGTCTCCTACAATGAGCAGTTCTTC
cdr3_aa: CASTRVPTVSYNEQFF
v_call: TRBV28
d_call: NA
j_call: TRBJ2-1
clone_size: NA

cdr3_nt: TGCGCCAGCAGCCGCGCCTCGGTGGGGCAGGACCAAAGCTACACCTTC
cdr3_aa: CASSRASVGQDQSYTF
v_call: TRBV4-1
d_call: NA
j_call: TRBJ1-2
clone_size: NA

cdr3_nt: TGTGCCAGCAGTTTAAGGGGGGGGTTTCATGGCTACACCTTC
cdr3_aa: CASSLRGGFHGYTF
v_call: TRBV28
d_call: NA
j_call: TRBJ1-2
clone_size: few

cdr3_nt: TGTGCCAGCAGTGAGGTAGCGGGGGGACTCTCCTACAATGAGCAGTTCTTC
cdr3_aa: CASSEVAGGLSYNEQFF
v_call: TRBV2
d_call: TRBD2
j_call: TRBJ2-1
clone_size: NA

cdr3_nt: TGTGCCAGCAGCCCCCCTTTAGCGGGGGCAGATACGCAGTATTTT
cdr3_aa: CASSPPLAGADTQYF
v_call: TRBV11-2
d_call: TRBD2
j_call: TRBJ2-3
clone_size: NA

cdr3_nt: TGCGCCAGCAGCTTGGAACTAGCGGGGCCCTACGAGCAGTACTTC
cdr3_aa: CASSLELAGPYEQYF
v_call: TRBV5-1
d_call: TRBD2
j_call: TRBJ2-7
clone_size: NA

cdr3_nt: TGTGCCAGCAGTGAACTTGAGGGGTATAGCAATCAGCCCCAGCATTTT
cdr3_aa: CASSELEGYSNQPQHF
v_call: TRBV6-1
d_call: NA
j_call: TRBJ1-5
clone_size: once

cdr3_nt: TGTGCCAGTAGTGGACAAGGCCGCCCAGTTCCAAATCAGCCCCAGCATTTT
cdr3_aa: CASSGQGRPVPNQPQHF
v_call: TRBV19
d_call: NA
j_call: TRBJ1-5
clone_size: once

cdr3_nt: TGTGCCAGCAGCCGACTGGACGGTTCACCCCTCCACTTT
cdr3_aa: CASSRLDGSPLHF
v_call: TRBV28
d_call: NA
j_call: TRBJ1-6
clone_size: once